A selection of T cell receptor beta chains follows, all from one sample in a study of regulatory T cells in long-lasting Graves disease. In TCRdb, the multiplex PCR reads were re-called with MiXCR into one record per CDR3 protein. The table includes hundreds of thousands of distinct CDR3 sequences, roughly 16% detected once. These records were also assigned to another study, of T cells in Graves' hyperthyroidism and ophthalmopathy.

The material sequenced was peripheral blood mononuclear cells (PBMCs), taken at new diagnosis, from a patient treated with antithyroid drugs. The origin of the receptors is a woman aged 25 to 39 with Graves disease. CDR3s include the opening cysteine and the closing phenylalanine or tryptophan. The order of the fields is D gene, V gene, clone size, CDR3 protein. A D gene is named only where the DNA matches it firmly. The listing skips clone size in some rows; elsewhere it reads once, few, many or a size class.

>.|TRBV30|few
CAWSHTRTEQYF
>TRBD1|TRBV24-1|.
CATSDRDRDANEQFF
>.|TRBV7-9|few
CASSLAYGLAMAKNIQYF
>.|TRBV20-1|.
CSALRVTGNNEQFF
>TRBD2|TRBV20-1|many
CSAPPAGGLVNEQFF
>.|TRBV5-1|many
CASSLAGSHTEAFF
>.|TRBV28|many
CATHGGGGSYNEQFF
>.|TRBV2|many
CASSSDDYEQYF
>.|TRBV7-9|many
CASSLAARYGYTF
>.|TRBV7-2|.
CASSPWVFSWRGTAYEQYF
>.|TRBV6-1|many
CASSLGGAQEAFF
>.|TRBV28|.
CASWLGGGNQPQHF
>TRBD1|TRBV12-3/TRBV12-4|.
CASSTRDRLDEQYF
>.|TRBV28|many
CASSPRGGLAVPGELFF
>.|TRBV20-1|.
CSATGPKNTEAFF
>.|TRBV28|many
CASSLRPPGNEQFF